A single sample gave rise to the 27 T cell receptor beta chains below, sequenced in a study of T cell responses to AZD1222 COVID-19 vaccine. Sequencing used immunoSEQ multiplex PCR; TCRdb keeps in-frame clones, though not all of them. The sample yields about 130,000 clones, about 90% seen once. The material sequenced was peripheral blood, taken on day 0 of AZD1222 vaccination. These receptor sequences come from an adult in good health.

In its sample, this clone was seen a few times. The chain recombines TRBV7-2 with TRBJ1-2; 9 bases are shared with TRBD1. After removal of 6 bases from V and 2 bases from J, the junction contained 7 bases not matched to a gene. CDR1 SGHTA and CDR2 FQGNSA come from the germline V gene. The CDR3 runs to 15 residues. CDR3 in DNA: TGTGCCAGCAGACTGCGGACAGGGGCCAACTATGGCTACACCTTC. Translation: CASRLRTGANYGYTF.

This chain links TRBV19 with TRBJ1-3; the D gene is possibly TRBD1 (5 bases). Germline-derived CDR1 and CDR2 are LNHDA and SQIVND (reference sequence). There are 17 residues in the CDR3. The V end lost 4 bases, the J end lost 0 bases, and 16 bases lay between the germline ends. CDR3 sequence: CASSTLRAGGSGNTIYF. The CDR3 DNA reads as TGTGCCAGTAGTACCCTCCGGGCGGGGGGCTCTGGAAACACCATATATTTT.

The chain joins TRBV7-8 to TRBJ1-3; D might be TRBD1 (5 bases). CDR3 size: 16 residues. Trimming took off 5 bases at V and 4 bases at J, with 18 bases between the two ends. Germline values: CDR1 SGHVS, CDR2 FQNEAQ. CDR3 in amino acids: CASSRPGDPVGNTIYF. The CDR3 bases are TGTGCCAGCAGCCGCCCTGGGGACCCTGTGGGAAACACCATATATTTT.

Only a few counts were recorded for this clone. This CDR3 is also generated by other DNA sequences in the sample. The chain uses TRBV5-1 and TRBJ2-2, with 8 nucleotides matching TRBD1. The CDR3 runs to 15 residues. Looked up from germline, CDR1 is SGHRS and CDR2 is YFSETQ. V lost 3 bases to trimming and J lost 1 base; unmatched junction nucleotides: 2. The CDR3 nucleotides read TGCGCCAGCAGCTCCGGACAGGGGAACACCGGGGAGCTGTTTTTT. It translates to CASSSGQGNTGELFF.

The rearrangement joins TRBV5-4 to TRBJ1-2, with 9 bases lining up with TRBD1. CDR1 and CDR2 (germline): SGHNT, YYREEE (reference sequence). V dropped 4 bases and J dropped 5; count of bases not matched to a gene: 6. The CDR3 runs 14 residues. The CDR3 bases are TGTGCCAGCAGCGGGACAGGGAACAGGTATGGCTACACCTTC. Its protein is CASSGTGNRYGYTF.

This chain joins TRBV5-1 and TRBJ2-7, with a tentative D call TRBD2 (7 bases). The CDR3 covers 15 residues. The germline CDR1 and CDR2 sequences are SGHRS and YFSETQ. V was cut by 0 bases and J by 6 bases, with 16 bases left in between. Written as DNA, the CDR3 is TGCGCCAGCAGCTTGGCTGGGAGGGGGGCAAGCGAGCAGTACTTC. This sequence encodes CASSLAGRGASEQYF.

V and J are TRBV5-1 and TRBJ2-3, with 8 nucleotides matching TRBD2. Germline V gene sequence: CDR1 SGHRS, CDR2 YFSETQ. The CDR3 length is 14 residues. V was pared by 4 bases and J by 5 bases, with 6 bases of the junction left unmatched. Here the CDR3 DNA reads TGCGCCAGCAGCCTGACTAGCGCCGGAGATACGCAGTATTTT. Encoded protein: CASSLTSAGDTQYF.

This clone was observed a few times. The V call is TRBV29-1, the J call TRBJ2-6; D remains ambiguous. Germline lookup yields CDR1 SQVTM and CDR2 ANQGSEA. The CDR3 totals 16 residues. V lost 5 bases to trimming and J lost 0 bases, with 14 bases between them. The CDR3 sequence: CSVLGEGASGANVLTF. CDR3 nucleotides: TGCAGCGTTCTCGGAGAAGGTGCCTCTGGGGCCAACGTCCTGACTTTC.

The V gene is TRBV6-5, the J gene TRBJ1-2; D is possibly TRBD1 (5 bases). In germline, CDR1 is MNHEY, CDR2 SVGAGI. Trimming removed 3 bases at V and 2 bases at J, with 7 bases between. The length of the CDR3 is 13 residues. CDR3 nucleotides: TGTGCCAGCAGTTATCGACAGAACTATGGCTACACCTTC. Amino acid sequence: CASSYRQNYGYTF.

The rearrangement joins TRBV5-6 to TRBJ1-5, with 7 nucleotides matching TRBD1. There are 14 residues in the CDR3. The V segment lost 3 bases and the J segment 4 bases; nucleotides outside the gene matches: 4. Germline CDR1 is SGHDT and CDR2 is YYEEEE. CDR3 DNA: TGTGCCAGCAGCTCGGGACAGAGGAATCAGCCCCAGCATTTT. This encodes CASSSGQRNQPQHF. Using reference TRBV5-6 and TRBJ1-5 for the parts outside the CDR3, the full variable domain is DAGVTQSPTHLIKTRGQQVTLRCSPKSGHDTVSWYQQALGQGPQFIFQYYEEEERQRGNFPDRFSGHQFPNYSSELNVNALLLGDSALYLCASSSGQRNQPQHFGDGTRLSIL.

The chain employs TRBV4-2 and TRBJ1-1; 8 nucleotides agree with TRBD1. Germline V gene lookup returns CDR1 LGHNA and CDR2 YNFKEQ. J gave up 6 bases and V 4 bases, and 13 bases lay outside the gene matches. The CDR3 spans 16 residues. The CDR3 here is CASSPQGAGGEPEAFF. The CDR3 DNA is TGTGCCAGCAGCCCCCAGGGGGCAGGGGGCGAACCTGAAGCTTTCTTT.

V is TRBV3-1 (or the pseudogene TRBV3-2) and J is TRBJ2-1; D may be TRBD2 (5 bases). V gave up 2 bases and J gave up 2 bases, with 10 bases separating them. The CDR3 spans 15 residues. In germline, CDR1 is LGHDT, CDR2 YNNKEL (reference sequence). Here the CDR3 reads CASSQRGLTYNEQFF. The CDR3 DNA reads as TGTGCCAGCAGCCAACGGGGATTGACCTACAATGAGCAGTTCTTC.

V is TRBV4-3 and J is TRBJ1-1; D unclear. Germline V gene sequence: CDR1 LGHNA, CDR2 YSLEER. This CDR3 is built from 13 residues. V was trimmed by 4 bases and J by 1 base, leaving 7 bases between them. CDR3 sequence (DNA): TGCGCCAGCAGCCTGCTACCGAACACTGAAGCTTTCTTT. Amino acids: CASSLLPNTEAFF.

The chain combines TRBV5-1 with TRBJ2-5; no clear D gene. The germline V gene encodes CDR1 SGHRS and CDR2 YFSETQ. V lost 4 bases and J lost 2, with 12 bases in between. The CDR3 spans 14 residues. The CDR3 region is CASSPGPPQETQYF. DNA for the CDR3: TGCGCCAGCAGCCCCGGGCCCCCTCAAGAGACCCAGTACTTC.

The chain joins TRBV5-1 to TRBJ2-3, with unresolved D. V dropped 0 bases and J dropped 4 bases, with 12 bases sitting between them. The CDR3 spans 15 residues. Germline CDR1 is SGHRS and CDR2 is YFSETQ. The CDR3 DNA reads as TGCGCCAGCAGCTTGGTTGCTAATGAGGCAGATACGCAGTATTTT. Its translation is CASSLVANEADTQYF.

The gene calls are TRBV23-1 and TRBJ1-3; D gene uncertain. TRBV23-1 is flagged as an ORF with uncertain function. This CDR3 is 17 amino acids long. The V end lost 0 bases, the J end lost 0 bases, and 12 bases lay between the germline ends. The CDR3 region is CASSQSRVWISGNTIYF. In nucleotides, the CDR3 is TGCGCCAGCAGTCAATCGAGGGTTTGGATCTCTGGAAACACCATATATTTT.

CDR3 coding DNA: TGTGCCAGCAGCTTGGGACAGAACACTGAAGCTTTCTTT. Translation gives CASSLGQNTEAFF. The chain carries TRBV7-8 and TRBJ1-1, with D tentatively TRBD1 (6 bases). This CDR3 is built from 13 residues. Trimming cost V 3 bases and J 1 base, with 6 bases left between them. Germline V CDR1 and CDR2: SGHVS, FQNEAQ.

J is TRBJ1-2 and V is TRBV4-2; D ambiguous. This CDR3 region has 14 residues. Deletions cut 1 base from V and 8 bases from J, with 14 bases between. The V gene's germline CDR1 is LGHNA and CDR2 YNFKEQ. This CDR3 is CASSQVEWVGGYTF. The CDR3 coding sequence is TGTGCCAGCAGCCAAGTGGAATGGGTTGGAGGCTACACCTTC.

Comment on this clone: Just one base apart from a much larger clone, this may be a read error. V gene TRBV27 combines with J gene TRBJ2-7; either TRBD1 or TRBD2 may fit D (5 bases each). This CDR3 comprises 11 residues. V was trimmed by 6 bases and J by 2 bases, leaving 5 bases between them. Germline CDR1 reads MNHEY; CDR2 reads SMNVEV (reference sequence). CDR3 coding DNA: TGTGCCAGCAGGGGGGCCTACGAGCAGTACTTC. This translates into CASRGAYEQYF.

This clone was seen a few times. The gene calls are TRBV6-2 or TRBV6-3 and TRBJ1-2; no definite D call. V lost 0 bases and J 8 bases, leaving 7 bases between the germline ends. CDR3 length: 12 amino acids. From germline, CDR1 is MNHEY and CDR2 SVGEGT. The CDR3 nucleotides read TGTGCCAGCAGTTACTCGATAGGAGGCTACACCTTC. This codes for CASSYSIGGYTF.

V usage is TRBV5-8 and J usage is TRBJ1-2; 7 bases are shared with TRBD1. Germline lookup yields CDR1 SGHTS and CDR2 YDEGEE. The V segment lost 3 bases and the J segment 8 bases; nucleotides outside the gene matches: 4. The CDR3 consists of 12 residues. CDR3 DNA sequence: TGTGCCAGCAGCTCCGGGACAGTCGGCTACACCTTC. Translating gives CASSSGTVGYTF.

The chain carries TRBV6-5 and TRBJ1-2; D gene unclear. Germline V gene sequence: CDR1 MNHEY, CDR2 SVGAGI. This CDR3 is built from 13 residues. With 0 bases removed from V and 4 bases from J, the gap between germline ends came to 6 bases. CDR3: CASSYSRSYGYTF. Here the CDR3 DNA reads TGTGCCAGCAGTTACTCGAGGTCCTATGGCTACACCTTC.

This clone was picked up a small number of times. The chain uses TRBV23-1 and TRBJ2-1, with TRBD2 matching over 10 bases. TRBV23-1 is an ORF for which the function is uncertain. CDR3 length: 15 amino acids. V was pared by 0 bases and J by 4 bases, with 0 bases of the junction left unmatched. CDR3 sequence reads: CASSQSSGGYNEQFF. The CDR3 DNA follows: TGCGCCAGCAGTCAATCTAGCGGGGGGTACAATGAGCAGTTCTTC.

This chain joins TRBV7-8 and TRBJ2-5, with D perhaps TRBD1 (5 bases). The length of the CDR3 is 16 residues. V was pared by 2 bases and J by 9 bases, with 22 bases between. The germline gives CDR1 SGHVS, CDR2 FQNEAQ. The CDR3 protein is CASSLNGHKNAKAQYF. The CDR3 bases are TGTGCCAGCAGCTTAAACGGACACAAAAACGCAAAGGCCCAGTACTTC.

This chain connects TRBV4-3 to TRBJ1-4; D is perhaps TRBD1 (5 bases). The CDR3 extends over 16 amino acids. Germline CDR1 and CDR2: LGHNA and YSLEER. V lost 0 bases and J 5 bases, leaving 13 bases between the germline ends. The CDR3 DNA reads as TGCGCCAGCAGCCAAGATTATCGGGACCCAAATGAAAAACTGTTTTTT. Protein: CASSQDYRDPNEKLFF.

This rearrangement joins TRBV7-8 to TRBJ2-7; weak D call: TRBD2 (5 bases). V lost 7 bases and J 1 base, leaving 14 bases between the germline ends. CDR3 length: 14 residues. Per germline, CDR1 SGHVS and CDR2 FQNEAQ. The CDR3: CASTRAALSYEQYF. The CDR3 DNA reads as TGTGCCAGCACCCGAGCGGCTCTTTCCTACGAGCAGTACTTC.

This chain uses TRBV5-1 with TRBJ1-3, with 7 bases matching TRBD1. Germline assignment: CDR1 SGHRS and CDR2 YFSETQ. V dropped 0 bases and J dropped 2; count of bases not matched to a gene: 2. The CDR3 runs to 15 residues. This chain's CDR3 is CASSLGQGTGNTIYF. The DNA for the CDR3 is TGCGCCAGCAGCTTGGGACAGGGAACTGGAAACACCATATATTTT.